This T cell receptor (beta chain) comes out of a study of blood T cell repertoires in COVID-19. Whole-study context: Sites in the United States, Italy and Spain provided acute and convalescent COVID-19 samples. From T cells, B-cell-depleted T cells, or PBMCs came the material, which was cDNA or gDNA.

In the authors' workflow: Amplification with reference gene primers provided the estimates of nucleated cell counts. TCRdb keeps only in-frame clones here, not all; method: immunoSEQ multiplex PCR. V and J calls and clone size are as listed in that table; D and trimming were resolved from the DNA. The table records 150,000 to 200,000 clones, 86% of them present only once. The CDR3 is made up of 16 amino acids. Germline CDR1 SEHNR, CDR2 FQNEAQ (reference sequence). Germline trimming cut 4 bases from V and 0 bases from J; bases unmatched to any gene: 9. This rearrangement joins TRBV7-9 to TRBJ2-7; 7 nucleotides line up with TRBD1. The sequence came from a woman aged 70-85 years with acute or convalescent COVID-19. Material for sequencing was peripheral blood. CDR3 residues: CASSSITGDSSYEQYF. CDR3 DNA sequence: TGTGCCAGCAGCTCAATAACCGGGGACAGCTCCTACGAGCAGTACTTC. The whole variable domain, remainder taken from reference TRBV7-9 and TRBJ2-7, is DTGVSQNPRHKITKRGQNVTFRCDPISEHNRLYWYRQTLGQGPEFLTYFQNEAQLEKSRLLSDRFSAERPKGSFSTLEIQRTEQGDSAMYLCASSSITGDSSYEQYFGPGTRLTVT.